The T cell receptor (beta chain) described here comes from a study of post-analysis software for immune sequencing data. Whole-study context: Relapsing-remitting, secondary progressive and progressive-relapsing forms made up the multiple sclerosis disease courses. Study-level results: When patients were compared with controls, five TRBV segments were more frequent, TRBV5-6, TRBV5-1 and TRBV20-1 among them. When compared against controls, multiple sclerosis patients showed significantly lower normalized Chao1 diversity. Samples sharing a preparation batch grouped tightly together when assessed by F measure.

From germline, CDR1 is SEHNR and CDR2 FQNEAQ (reference sequence). This CDR3 spans 14 amino acids. Carried by the TCR beta cDNA libraries were unique molecular identifiers. TCRdb reprocessed the PCR reads via MiXCR and lists one record per CDR3 protein. This table has approximately 730,000 distinct CDR3 sequences, around 46% appearing once. A few counts support this clonotype. Its specificity is not known. The V call is TRBV7-9, the J call TRBJ2-5, with 7 positions matching TRBD2. The end of the DNA fits TRBJ2-7 better, so the J call may be wrong. This receptor was identified in a girl aged 5 to 17 with multiple sclerosis. Specimen: blood. CDR3 DNA sequence: TGTGCCAGCAGCTTCGTGGGCGGGAGCCACGAGCAGTACTTC. Translated: CASSFVGGSHEQYF.